The source of this T cell receptor (beta chain) is a study of T-cell memory formation after mild COVID-19. This clonotype has more than one count but fewer than ten. What it binds is not known. TCRdb used MiXCR to reprocess the 5' RACE reads, holding one entry per CDR3 protein. The sample contains fewer than 450,000 distinct CDR3 sequences, 20% to 25% of which appear only once. Whole-study results and caveats: Among clones contracting day 15 to 85, CD4/CD8 was balanced, whereas later expanders leaned CD4+. The finding that pre-infection memory included some responding clones suggested that cross-reactive memory joined.

Sequencing was carried out using PBMCs or a T cell subset sorted from them (not recorded which). The sequence came from an adult woman who had mild COVID-19 (a few samples of this study predate the infection). Cell type and time point are not known.

CDR3 sequence (DNA): TGTGCCAGCAGCGAGGGACGGCTTCCCTCTTTACTCTCCTACGAGCAGTACTTC. This sequence encodes CASSEGRLPSLLSYEQYF. J is TRBJ2-7 and V is TRBV7-8; either TRBD1 or TRBD2 may fit D (5 bases each). The V gene lost 5 bases and the J gene lost 0 bases, with 23 bases spanning the gap. From germline, CDR1 is SGHVS and CDR2 FQNEAQ. There are 18 residues in the CDR3.